What follows are 31 T cell receptor beta chains derived from one specimen sequenced in a study of T cell responses to AZD1222 COVID-19 vaccine. TCRdb's copy holds only in-frame clones and misses some; the assay was immunoSEQ multiplex PCR. The table records tens of thousands of clones, about 86% of them present only once. This specimen consisted of peripheral blood, obtained 28 days after the second AZD1222 dose. The receptors derive from an adult who received the AZD1222 COVID-19 vaccine.

CDR3 sequence reads: CASRSGQGADGYTF. The CDR3 bases are TGTGCCAGCAGATCCGGACAGGGGGCGGATGGCTACACCTTC. The V and J genes are TRBV28 and TRBJ1-2; TRBD1 matches 11 bases. Trimming removed 6 bases from V and 6 bases from J; junction bases left unmatched: 6. CDR3 length: 14 residues. Per germline, CDR1 MDHEN and CDR2 SYDVKM.

The V call is TRBV6-6, the J call TRBJ1-1, with unresolved D. V was pared by 2 bases and J by 7 bases, with 17 bases between. The CDR3 sequence is 15 residues long. In germline, CDR1 is MNHNY, CDR2 SVGAGI (reference sequence). The CDR3 region is CASSYRSGGHGEAFF. CDR3 DNA: TGTGCCAGCAGTTACAGGTCCGGAGGTCATGGTGAAGCTTTCTTT.

The chain recombines TRBV28 with TRBJ1-2, with TRBD1 identical over 7 bases. Germline V gene lookup returns CDR1 MDHEN and CDR2 SYDVKM. The V gene end was trimmed by 3 bases and the J gene end by 3 bases; junction bases not matched to a gene: 4. This CDR3 contains 14 residues. The DNA for the CDR3 is TGTGCCAGCAGTTTCAGGGACAGAGACTATGGCTACACCTTC. As protein: CASSFRDRDYGYTF.

V is TRBV5-5 and J is TRBJ1-5; TRBD1 might be the D (5 bases). Trimming pared 5 bases from V and 2 bases from J, leaving 14 bases between. The CDR3 is made up of 15 amino acids. The germline gives CDR1 SGHKS, CDR2 YYEKEE (reference sequence). CDR3 loop: CASSPRGFGNQPQHF. The CDR3 DNA follows: TGTGCCAGCAGTCCTCGGGGGTTCGGCAATCAGCCCCAGCATTTT.

The chain employs TRBV7-6 and TRBJ1-1; D unclear. The germline V gene encodes CDR1 SGHVS and CDR2 FNYEAQ. The CDR3 extends over 13 amino acids. V dropped 0 bases and J dropped 6 bases, with 8 bases sitting between them. The chain's CDR3 is CASSLAGVAEAFF. The CDR3, as DNA: TGTGCCAGCAGCTTAGCTGGGGTCGCTGAAGCTTTCTTT.

V is TRBV6-6 and J is TRBJ2-3, with 10 positions matching TRBD2. The CDR3 covers 17 residues. CDR1 is MNHNY and CDR2 is SVGAGI in the germline V gene (reference sequence). Unmatched junction bases numbered 15, after V lost 5 bases and J lost 7 bases. CDR3 region: CASSPRGGAGGLNTQYF. The CDR3 nucleotides are TGTGCCAGCAGTCCCAGGGGTGGAGCGGGGGGGCTGAATACGCAGTATTTT.

The rearrangement links TRBV27 to TRBJ2-7; TRBD1 agrees at 7 bases. J lost 0 bases, V lost 8 bases, and 10 bases had no gene match. Germline V lookup: CDR1 MNHEY, CDR2 SMNVEV (reference sequence). The CDR3 runs 15 residues. The CDR3 loop is CASGKRQGFSYEQYF. Written as DNA, the CDR3 is TGTGCCAGCGGAAAACGACAGGGCTTCTCCTACGAGCAGTACTTC.

The rearrangement uses TRBV5-1 and TRBJ1-4; D is unresolved. This CDR3 has 13 residues. The germline V gene encodes CDR1 SGHRS and CDR2 YFSETQ. V lost 4 bases and J lost 2, with 6 bases in between. Written as DNA, the CDR3 is TGCGCCAGCAGCGAGCTCACTAATGAAAAACTGTTTTTT. Translating gives CASSELTNEKLFF.

V usage is TRBV20-1 and J usage is TRBJ1-2; D is unresolved. Looked up from germline, CDR1 is DFQATT and CDR2 is SNEGSKA (reference sequence). V was cut by 6 bases and J by 3 bases, with 20 bases left in between. This CDR3 spans 15 amino acids. Here the CDR3 DNA reads TGCAGTGCAAGTAAACGGGGAGGTCGTGACTATGGCTACACCTTC. Protein sequence: CSASKRGGRDYGYTF.

V usage is TRBV19 and J usage is TRBJ1-5; possible D gene TRBD1, 6 bases. The CDR3 runs to 16 residues. The germline V gene has CDR1 LNHDA and CDR2 SQIVND (reference sequence). V lost 4 bases and J lost 3, with 16 bases in between. The CDR3 DNA follows: TGTGCCAGTAGTACCCGATCTAGGGGGTACAATCAGCCCCAGCATTTT. Amino acids: CASSTRSRGYNQPQHF. The variable domain in full, completed from reference TRBV19 and TRBJ1-5, reads DGGITQSPKYLFRKEGQNVTLSCEQNLNHDAMYWYRQDPGQGLRLIYYSQIVNDFQKGDIAEGYSVSREKKESFPLTVTSAQKNPTAFYLCASSTRSRGYNQPQHFGDGTRLSIL.

This chain links TRBV25-1 with TRBJ2-4; maybe TRBD2 (5 bases). The germline V and J ends were trimmed by 7 bases and 0 bases, with 7 bases remaining between them. Germline CDR1 reads MGHDK; CDR2 reads SYGVNS. CDR3 length equals 13 residues. CDR3 sequence (DNA): TGTGCCAGCAAGGCGGGAGCCAAAAACATTCAGTACTTC. Translating gives CASKAGAKNIQYF.

This chain links TRBV5-8 with TRBJ2-3; 11 bases line up with TRBD2. This CDR3 is 18 amino acids long. V was clipped by 4 bases and J by 5 bases; unmatched bases: 15. Germline assignment: CDR1 SGHTS and CDR2 YDEGEE. CDR3 DNA sequence: TGTGCCAGCAGCGCCGAATACTGGGCTAGCGGGAGGAAAGATACGCAGTATTTT. This encodes CASSAEYWASGRKDTQYF.

This chain joins TRBV19 and TRBJ1-5; D possibly corresponds to TRBD1 (5 bases). Germline V CDR1 and CDR2: LNHDA, SQIVND (reference sequence). The CDR3 has 16 residues. Between the trimmed V and J ends, which lost 3 bases and 6 bases, there was a span of 18 bases. The CDR3 protein is CASSIYWDSNPQPQHF. Written as DNA, the CDR3 is TGTGCCAGTAGTATCTATTGGGACTCCAACCCTCAGCCCCAGCATTTT.

The gene calls are TRBV20-1 and TRBJ2-1; D is perhaps TRBD1 or TRBD2 (5 bases each). The CDR3 is 11 amino acids. V shed 2 bases and J shed 8 bases, with 7 bases lying between them. Germline CDR1 DFQATT, CDR2 SNEGSKA (reference sequence). Written as DNA, the CDR3 is TGCAGTGCTAGATTGGGGGATGAGCAGTTCTTC. The encoded protein is CSARLGDEQFF.

This rearrangement joins TRBV30 to TRBJ2-7; possibly TRBD1 or TRBD2 for D (6 bases each). Germline-derived CDR1 and CDR2 are GTSNPN and SVGIG (reference sequence). Trimming removed 5 bases from V and 3 bases from J, with 14 bases in between. The CDR3 sequence is 13 residues long. The chain's CDR3 is CAWRWGAGYEQYF. In DNA, the CDR3 is TGTGCCTGGCGCTGGGGGGCGGGCTACGAGCAGTACTTC. Full variable domain (outside the CDR3, taken from reference TRBV30 and TRBJ2-7): SQTIHQWPATLVQPVGSPLSLECTVEGTSNPNLYWYRQAAGRGLQLLFYSVGIGQISSEVPQNLSASRPQDRQFILSSKKLLLSDSGFYLCAWRWGAGYEQYFGPGTRLTVT.

The V call is TRBV7-9, the J call TRBJ1-3; TRBD1 aligns across 10 bases. CDR1 is SEHNR and CDR2 is FQNEAQ in the germline V gene (reference sequence). The CDR3 is 18 amino acids. V trimming: 5 bases; J trimming: 4 bases; junction bases outside the gene matches: 14. The CDR3 DNA reads TGTGCCAGCAGCCCCCTGGGACAGGGGACAAGTCAGGGAAACACCATATATTTT. Its translation is CASSPLGQGTSQGNTIYF.

The rearrangement uses TRBV4-1 and TRBJ1-5; D unclear. V was clipped by 0 bases and J by 5 bases, with 14 bases between them. The CDR3 is made up of 16 amino acids. The germline V gene encodes CDR1 MGHRA and CDR2 YSYEKL. The DNA of the CDR3 is TGCGCCAGCAGCCAAGAGATTCAGGAGGGTTATCAGCCCCAGCATTTT. Translating it yields CASSQEIQEGYQPQHF.

In this sample, this clone turned up a few times. This sequence joins TRBV6-5 and TRBJ2-2; a weak D match, TRBD1 (6 bases). V lost 7 bases and J 6 bases, leaving 12 bases between the germline ends. CDR3 length equals 13 residues. The germline V gene encodes CDR1 MNHEY and CDR2 SVGAGI. The CDR3 DNA follows: TGTGCCAGCAACGTTGCAGGGGCCGGGGAGCTGTTTTTT. This codes for CASNVAGAGELFF.

The chain is built from TRBV4-2 and TRBJ1-2; the D gene is possibly TRBD1 (5 bases). This CDR3 spans 17 amino acids. Germline CDR1 is LGHNA and CDR2 is YNFKEQ. The V end lost 1 base, the J end lost 6 bases, and 21 bases lay between the germline ends. Written as DNA, the CDR3 is TGTGCCAGCAGCCAAGCCAGGGTAGTCGGGGGTGGAAATGGCTACACCTTC. This gives the protein CASSQARVVGGGNGYTF.

This chain connects TRBV7-8 to TRBJ2-7; perhaps TRBD1 as D (5 bases). This CDR3 comprises 13 residues. Germline V gene data show CDR1 as SGHVS and CDR2 as FQNEAQ. The V and J ends lost 4 bases and 0 bases respectively, with 7 bases between them. CDR3 sequence (DNA): TGTGCCAGCAGCTCAGACAGCTCCTACGAGCAGTACTTC. Its translation is CASSSDSSYEQYF.

The CDR3 DNA reads as TGTGCCAGCAGTTACTCCTTGACTAGCGGGTACGAGCAGTACTTC. This translates into CASSYSLTSGYEQYF. This chain links TRBV6-5 with TRBJ2-7; 10 nucleotides agree with TRBD2. CDR3 size: 15 residues. The germline V gene has CDR1 MNHEY and CDR2 SVGAGI. Trimming removed 0 bases from V and 4 bases from J; junction bases left unmatched: 3.

This chain connects TRBV4-2 to TRBJ1-2; D remains unclear. CDR3 length equals 15 residues. V lost 0 bases, J lost 7 bases, and 15 bases lay in between. Looked up from germline, CDR1 is LGHNA and CDR2 is YNFKEQ. CDR3 coding DNA: TGTGCCAGCAGCCAAGATCGGGCGGATGAAGCTGGCTACACCTTC. Protein sequence: CASSQDRADEAGYTF.

The chain is built from TRBV19 and TRBJ1-4, with D unclear. The V gene lost 2 bases and the J gene lost 5 bases, with 12 bases spanning the gap. The CDR3 covers 15 residues. Germline CDR1 LNHDA, CDR2 SQIVND (reference sequence). CDR3 protein: CASSIKGLLNEKLFF. The CDR3 bases are TGTGCCAGTAGTATAAAAGGGCTGTTGAATGAAAAACTGTTTTTT.

This clone was picked up one time. J is TRBJ1-1 and V is TRBV12-5; 9 bases line up with TRBD1. The length of the CDR3 is 15 residues. V trimming: 4 bases; J trimming: 5 bases; junction bases outside the gene matches: 8. Germline V gene sequence: CDR1 LGHNT, CDR2 FRNRAP. The CDR3 is CASGYLQGASTEAFF. The CDR3 DNA sequence: TGTGCTAGTGGTTACCTACAGGGGGCTTCAACTGAAGCTTTCTTT.

V usage is TRBV29-1 and J usage is TRBJ1-1, with D perhaps TRBD1 (6 bases). The germline V gene has CDR1 SQVTM and CDR2 ANQGSEA. Trimming removed 3 bases at V and 11 bases at J, with 16 bases between. CDR3 length: 12 amino acids. The CDR3 sequence is CSVEGGAIMAFF. The CDR3 DNA reads TGCAGCGTTGAGGGGGGGGCGATTATGGCTTTCTTT.

This clone came up once. The rearrangement links TRBV28 to TRBJ1-2; a possible D gene is TRBD1 (6 bases). The ends were cut back, 3 bases at V and 6 bases at J, with 11 bases in the middle. The germline gives CDR1 MDHEN, CDR2 SYDVKM. This CDR3 is 13 amino acids long. Here the CDR3 DNA reads TGTGCCAGCAGTTTTCAGGGGTTGGATGGCTACACCTTC. Amino acid sequence: CASSFQGLDGYTF.

V and J are TRBV11-3 and TRBJ2-3; D unresolved. The CDR3 has 14 amino acids. Germline loops: CDR1 SGHNT, CDR2 YENEEA. V lost 0 bases and J 8 bases, leaving 12 bases between the germline ends. CDR3 coding DNA: TGTGCCAGCAGCTTAGATGGTACATCGGGTACGCAGTATTTT. It specifies CASSLDGTSGTQYF.

V and J are TRBV15 and TRBJ1-1; perhaps TRBD1 as D (6 bases). V was pared by 1 base and J by 2 bases, with 11 bases between. Germline V gene sequence: CDR1 LNHNV, CDR2 YYDKDF (reference sequence). This CDR3 is built from 15 residues. The CDR3 loop is CATSRVGGHNTEAFF. The CDR3 DNA reads as TGTGCCACCAGCAGAGTCGGGGGGCACAACACTGAAGCTTTCTTT.

This clone came up once. The chain has TRBV3-1 (or the pseudogene TRBV3-2) and TRBJ2-2; 7 bases line up with TRBD2. Germline V CDR1 and CDR2: LGHDT, YNNKEL (reference sequence). There are 15 residues in the CDR3. The V segment lost 5 bases and the J segment 6 bases; nucleotides outside the gene matches: 9. CDR3 in amino acids: CASSYGLVVAGELFF. In DNA, the CDR3 is TGTGCCAGCAGCTACGGACTAGTCGTGGCCGGGGAGCTGTTTTTT.

The rearrangement links TRBV28 to TRBJ1-5; a possible D gene is TRBD1 (5 bases). CDR3 size: 12 residues. V lost 11 bases and J 3 bases, leaving 11 bases between the germline ends. Germline V lookup: CDR1 MDHEN, CDR2 SYDVKM. In nucleotides, the CDR3 is TGTGCCGCCGGGGGATACAATCAGCCCCAGCATTTT. Translated, it gives CAAGGYNQPQHF.

The chain carries TRBV5-6 and TRBJ1-3; possibly TRBD1 for D (6 bases). In germline, CDR1 is SGHDT, CDR2 YYEEEE. The length of the CDR3 is 14 residues. V lost 3 bases, J lost 1 base, and 8 bases lay in between. This CDR3 is CASSSQGSGNTIYF. DNA for the CDR3: TGTGCCAGCAGCTCACAGGGATCTGGAAACACCATATATTTT. Filled out from reference TRBV5-6 and TRBJ1-3, the complete variable domain reads DAGVTQSPTHLIKTRGQQVTLRCSPKSGHDTVSWYQQALGQGPQFIFQYYEEEERQRGNFPDRFSGHQFPNYSSELNVNALLLGDSALYLCASSSQGSGNTIYFGEGSWLTVV.